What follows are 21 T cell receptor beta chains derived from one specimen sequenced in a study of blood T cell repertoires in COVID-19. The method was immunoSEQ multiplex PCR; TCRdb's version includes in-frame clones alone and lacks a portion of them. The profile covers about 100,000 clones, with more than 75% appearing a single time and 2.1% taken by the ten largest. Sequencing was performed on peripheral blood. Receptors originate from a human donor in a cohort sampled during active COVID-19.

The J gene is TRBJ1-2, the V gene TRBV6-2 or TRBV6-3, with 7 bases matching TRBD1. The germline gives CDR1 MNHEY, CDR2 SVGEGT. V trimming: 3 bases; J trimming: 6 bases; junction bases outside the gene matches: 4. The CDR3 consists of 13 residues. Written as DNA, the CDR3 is TGTGCCAGCAGTTATCGGACAGGAAATGGCTACACCTTC. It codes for CASSYRTGNGYTF.

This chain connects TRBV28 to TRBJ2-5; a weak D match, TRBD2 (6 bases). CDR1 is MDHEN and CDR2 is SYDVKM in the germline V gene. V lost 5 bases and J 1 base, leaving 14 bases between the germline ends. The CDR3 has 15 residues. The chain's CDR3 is CASSPGGPRQETQYF. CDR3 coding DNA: TGTGCCAGCAGTCCCGGGGGTCCCCGCCAAGAGACCCAGTACTTC. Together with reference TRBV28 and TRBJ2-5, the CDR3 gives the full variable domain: DVKVTQSSRYLVKRTGEKVFLECVQDMDHENMFWYRQDPGLGLRLIYFSYDVKMKEKGDIPEGYSVSREKKERFSLILESASTNQTSMYLCASSPGGPRQETQYFGPGTRLLVL.

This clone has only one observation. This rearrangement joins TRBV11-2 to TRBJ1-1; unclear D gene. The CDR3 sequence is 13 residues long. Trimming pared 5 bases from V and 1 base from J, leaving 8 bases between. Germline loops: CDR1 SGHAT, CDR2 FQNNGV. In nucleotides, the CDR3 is TGTGCCAGCAGCCCCCACACGAACACTGAAGCTTTCTTT. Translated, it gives CASSPHTNTEAFF. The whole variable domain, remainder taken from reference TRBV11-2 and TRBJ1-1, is EAGVAQSPRYKIIEKRQSVAFWCNPISGHATLYWYQQILGQGPKLLIQFQNNGVVDDSQLPKDRFSAERLKGVDSTLKIQPAKLEDSAVYLCASSPHTNTEAFFGQGTRLTVV.

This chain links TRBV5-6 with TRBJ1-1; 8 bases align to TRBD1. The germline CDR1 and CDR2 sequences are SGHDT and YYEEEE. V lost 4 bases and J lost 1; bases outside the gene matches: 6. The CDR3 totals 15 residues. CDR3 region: CASSAGQGENTEAFF. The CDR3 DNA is TGTGCCAGCAGCGCCGGACAGGGAGAGAACACTGAAGCTTTCTTT.

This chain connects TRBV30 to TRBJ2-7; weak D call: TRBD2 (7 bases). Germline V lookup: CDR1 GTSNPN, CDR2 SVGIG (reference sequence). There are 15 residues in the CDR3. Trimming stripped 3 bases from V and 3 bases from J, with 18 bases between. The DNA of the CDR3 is TGTGCCTGGAGGCCGCGGGGGCTTATGAGCTACGAGCAGTACTTC. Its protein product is CAWRPRGLMSYEQYF. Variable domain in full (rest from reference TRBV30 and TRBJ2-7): SQTIHQWPATLVQPVGSPLSLECTVEGTSNPNLYWYRQAAGRGLQLLFYSVGIGQISSEVPQNLSASRPQDRQFILSSKKLLLSDSGFYLCAWRPRGLMSYEQYFGPGTRLTVT.

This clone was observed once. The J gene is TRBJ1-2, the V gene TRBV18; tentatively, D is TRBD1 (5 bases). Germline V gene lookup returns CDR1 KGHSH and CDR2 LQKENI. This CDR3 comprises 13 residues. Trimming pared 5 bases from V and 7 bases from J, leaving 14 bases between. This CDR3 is CASSEGRVGGYTF. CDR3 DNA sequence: TGTGCCAGCTCAGAAGGCAGGGTTGGTGGCTACACCTTC. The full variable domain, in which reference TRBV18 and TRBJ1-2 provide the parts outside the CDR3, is NAGVMQNPRHLVRRRGQEARLRCSPMKGHSHVYWYRQLPEEGLKFMVYLQKENIIDESGMPKERFSAEFPKEGPSILRIQQVVRGDSAAYFCASSEGRVGGYTFGSGTRLTVV.

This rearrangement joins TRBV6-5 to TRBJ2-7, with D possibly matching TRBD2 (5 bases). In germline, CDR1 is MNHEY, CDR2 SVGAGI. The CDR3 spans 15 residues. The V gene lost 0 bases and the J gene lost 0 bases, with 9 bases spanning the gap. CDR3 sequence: CASSYSWESSYEQYF. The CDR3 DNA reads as TGTGCCAGCAGTTACTCGTGGGAGAGCTCCTACGAGCAGTACTTC.

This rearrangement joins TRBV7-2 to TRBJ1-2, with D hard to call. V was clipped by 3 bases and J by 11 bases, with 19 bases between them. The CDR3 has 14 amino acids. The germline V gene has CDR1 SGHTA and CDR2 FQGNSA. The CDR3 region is CASSFGTVPGGYTF. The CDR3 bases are TGTGCCAGCAGCTTCGGAACCGTCCCCGGAGGTTACACCTTC.

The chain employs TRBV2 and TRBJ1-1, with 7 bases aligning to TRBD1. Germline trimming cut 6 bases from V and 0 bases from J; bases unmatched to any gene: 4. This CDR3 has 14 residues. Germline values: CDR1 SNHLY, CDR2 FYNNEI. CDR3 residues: CASSAQGVNTEAFF. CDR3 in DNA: TGTGCCAGCAGCGCTCAGGGGGTGAACACTGAAGCTTTCTTT.

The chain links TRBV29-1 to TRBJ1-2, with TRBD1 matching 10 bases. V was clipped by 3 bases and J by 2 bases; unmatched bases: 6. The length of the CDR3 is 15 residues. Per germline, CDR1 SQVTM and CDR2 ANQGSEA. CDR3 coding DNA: TGCAGCGTTGACTTACCGGGACAGGGGAACTATGGCTACACCTTC. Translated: CSVDLPGQGNYGYTF.

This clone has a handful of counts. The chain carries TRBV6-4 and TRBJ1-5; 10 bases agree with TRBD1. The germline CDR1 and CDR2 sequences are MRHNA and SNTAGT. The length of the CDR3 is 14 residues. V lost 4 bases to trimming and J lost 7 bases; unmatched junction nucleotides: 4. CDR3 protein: CASSATGGGQPQHF. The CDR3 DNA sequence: TGTGCCAGCAGTGCGACAGGGGGCGGGCAGCCCCAGCATTTT.

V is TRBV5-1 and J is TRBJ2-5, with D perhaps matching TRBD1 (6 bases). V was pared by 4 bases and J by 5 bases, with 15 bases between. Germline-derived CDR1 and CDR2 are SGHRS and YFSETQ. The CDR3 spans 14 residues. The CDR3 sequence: CASSDPQGGETQYF. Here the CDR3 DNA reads TGCGCCAGCAGCGACCCACAGGGTGGGGAGACCCAGTACTTC.

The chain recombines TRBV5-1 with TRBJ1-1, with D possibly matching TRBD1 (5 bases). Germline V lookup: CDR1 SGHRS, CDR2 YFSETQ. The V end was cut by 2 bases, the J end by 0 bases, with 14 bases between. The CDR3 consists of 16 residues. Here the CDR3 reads CASSFTTGGMNTEAFF. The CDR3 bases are TGCGCCAGCAGCTTCACAACGGGGGGAATGAACACTGAAGCTTTCTTT.

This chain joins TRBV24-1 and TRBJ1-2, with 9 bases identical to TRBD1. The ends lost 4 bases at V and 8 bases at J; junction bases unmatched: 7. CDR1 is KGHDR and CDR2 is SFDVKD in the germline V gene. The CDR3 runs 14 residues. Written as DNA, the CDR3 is TGTGCCACCAGTGACCGGACAGGGGCGGGCGGCTACACCTTC. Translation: CATSDRTGAGGYTF.

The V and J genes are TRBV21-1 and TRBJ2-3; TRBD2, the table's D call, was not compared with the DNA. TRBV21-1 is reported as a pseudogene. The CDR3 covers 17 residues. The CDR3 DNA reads TGTGCCAGCAGCAGGTTAGCGGGGGAGCCTAGCACAGATACGCAGTATTTT. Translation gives CASSRLAGEPSTDTQYF.

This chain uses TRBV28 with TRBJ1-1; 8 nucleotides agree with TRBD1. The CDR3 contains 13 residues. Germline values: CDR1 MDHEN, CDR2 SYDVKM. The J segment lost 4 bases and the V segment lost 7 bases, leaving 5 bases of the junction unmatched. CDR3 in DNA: TGTGCCAGCAACCAGGGGGCGCCCACTGAAGCTTTCTTT. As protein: CASNQGAPTEAFF.

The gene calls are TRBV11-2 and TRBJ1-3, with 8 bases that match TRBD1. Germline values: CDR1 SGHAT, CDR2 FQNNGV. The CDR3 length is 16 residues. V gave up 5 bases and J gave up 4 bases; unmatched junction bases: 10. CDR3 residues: CASSTGTGSFGNTIYF. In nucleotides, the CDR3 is TGTGCCAGCAGCACCGGGACAGGTTCCTTCGGAAACACCATATATTTT.

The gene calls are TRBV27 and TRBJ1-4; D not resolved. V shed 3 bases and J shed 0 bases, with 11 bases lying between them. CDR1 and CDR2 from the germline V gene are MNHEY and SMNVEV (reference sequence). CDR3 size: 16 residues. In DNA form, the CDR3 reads TGTGCCAGCAGTTTGAGGAGGAGTGCAACTAATGAAAAACTGTTTTTT. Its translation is CASSLRRSATNEKLFF.

DNA of the CDR3: TGTGCCAGCAGCGGGACAGCAAACTATGGCTACACCTTC. Translated, it gives CASSGTANYGYTF. The J gene is TRBJ1-2, the V gene TRBV5-4; 7 bases map to TRBD1. The CDR3 runs 13 residues. Germline lookup yields CDR1 SGHNT and CDR2 YYREEE (reference sequence). The junction had 2 bases not matched to a gene; V was cut back by 4 bases and J by 2 bases.

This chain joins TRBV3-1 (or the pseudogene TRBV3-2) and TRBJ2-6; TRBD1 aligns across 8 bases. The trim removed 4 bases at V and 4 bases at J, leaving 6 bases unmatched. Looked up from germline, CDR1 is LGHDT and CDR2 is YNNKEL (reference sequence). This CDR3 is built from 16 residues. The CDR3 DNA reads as TGTGCCAGCAGCCGCGCAGGGGGCTCGGGGGCCAACGTCCTGACTTTC. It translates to CASSRAGGSGANVLTF.

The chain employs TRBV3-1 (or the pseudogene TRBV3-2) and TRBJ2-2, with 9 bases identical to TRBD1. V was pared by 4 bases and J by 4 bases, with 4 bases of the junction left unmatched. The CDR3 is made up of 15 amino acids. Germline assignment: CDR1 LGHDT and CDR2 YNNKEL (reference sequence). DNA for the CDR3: TGTGCCAGCAGCCTAACAGGGGGCGGCACCGGGGAGCTGTTTTTT. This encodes CASSLTGGGTGELFF.